This T cell receptor (beta chain) comes out of a study of T-cell memory formation after mild COVID-19. Study-wide points: Clones contracting over day 15 to 85 were CD4/CD8 balanced, with later expanders leaning CD4+. Among contracting clones, CD4+ were mainly CM/EM and CD8+ enriched in EMRA.

Constant-segment primers served in 5'RACE that generated TCR alpha and TCR beta cDNA libraries bearing sample barcodes and UMIs. Using its own MiXCR run on the 5' RACE reads, TCRdb lists one record per CDR3 protein. The profile shows about 270,000 distinct CDR3 sequences, 15% of them singletons. The V end was cut by 6 bases, the J end by 0 bases, with 19 bases between. The length of the CDR3 is 17 residues. In germline, CDR1 is MNHNS, CDR2 SASEGT. In the case of this clonotype: Its target is unknown.

The chain is built from TRBV6-1 and TRBJ2-3; TRBD2 is a possible D gene (6 bases). Sequencing was done on a sample of PBMCs or a T cell subset sorted from them (not recorded which). The sequence came from an adult woman who had mild COVID-19 (a few samples of this study predate the infection). Cell type and time point are not known. The CDR3 loop is CASRLLTLAASTDTQYF. CDR3 nucleotides: TGTGCCAGCAGGCTTCTGACATTAGCGGCTAGCACAGATACGCAGTATTTT.